The 14 T cell receptor beta chains reported below all come from one sample, sequenced in a study of shared clonotypes between healthy human individuals. Libraries were prepared by immunoSEQ multiplex PCR; TCRdb keeps only in-frame clonotypes and omits some of them. The repertoire includes over 700,000 clones, 72% of them detected once, and 1.8% sits in the top ten. Specimen: memory CD4+ T cells sorted from blood. Subset indicated: CD45RA-negative fraction. These receptors were obtained from a woman in her twenties or thirties in good health.

This clone is a singleton in its sample. The rearrangement uses TRBV27 and TRBJ1-5; D might be TRBD1 (5 bases). Germline V lookup: CDR1 MNHEY, CDR2 SMNVEV (reference sequence). V shed 5 bases and J shed 1 base, with 18 bases lying between them. The CDR3 loop spans 17 amino acids. The CDR3 nucleotides are TGTGCCAGCAGTCGGTCGTCGGGGCTCATGAGCAATCAGCCCCAGCATTTT. This sequence encodes CASSRSSGLMSNQPQHF.

This clone was detected only once. The chain recombines TRBV5-4 with TRBJ1-4; weak D call: TRBD1 (5 bases). The CDR3 has 15 residues. Germline V CDR1 and CDR2: SGHNT, YYREEE (reference sequence). Trimming took 4 bases from V and 2 from J, leaving 12 bases between them. The CDR3 DNA reads as TGTGCCAGCAGCCTGGGGGGGTACACTAATGAAAAACTGTTTTTT. Translating it yields CASSLGGYTNEKLFF.

The gene calls are TRBV5-1 and TRBJ1-5, with D possibly TRBD1 on 6 matching bases. Germline values: CDR1 SGHRS, CDR2 YFSETQ. This CDR3 spans 14 amino acids. Between the trimmed V and J ends, which lost 3 bases and 4 bases, there was a span of 11 bases. The CDR3 coding sequence is TGCGCCAGCAGCTCAGGGGATCTAAATCAGCCCCAGCATTTT. Residues: CASSSGDLNQPQHF.

This chain connects TRBV11-2 to TRBJ2-6, with D maybe TRBD1 (5 bases). Germline CDR1 reads SGHAT; CDR2 reads FQNNGV. The ends were cut back, 2 bases at V and 1 base at J, with 6 bases in the middle. The CDR3 extends over 15 amino acids. CDR3 in DNA: TGTGCCAGCAGCTTAAGACAGTCTGGGGCCAACGTCCTGACTTTC. Translation: CASSLRQSGANVLTF.

The chain carries TRBV7-3 and TRBJ2-3; weak D call: TRBD2 (8 bases). The V and J ends lost 5 bases and 7 bases respectively, with 31 bases between them. CDR1 SGHTA and CDR2 FQGTGA come from the germline V gene. This CDR3 contains 19 residues. DNA of the CDR3: TGTGCCAGCAGCCCTAGGGTAGGGGGCGGTATAGCGGGATCAAATACGCAGTATTTT. Translation: CASSPRVGGGIAGSNTQYF.

V usage is TRBV28 and J usage is TRBJ2-7; D might be TRBD1 or TRBD2, each matching 5 bases. This CDR3 contains 15 residues. The V gene lost 2 bases and the J gene lost 6 bases, with 17 bases spanning the gap. CDR1 is MDHEN, CDR2 SYDVKM, per germline. The CDR3 DNA is TGTGCCAGCAGTTTAATCTTGAGGGGTTTAAGCGAGCAGTACTTC. It is translated as CASSLILRGLSEQYF.

This chain links TRBV7-2 with TRBJ1-1, with 8 bases matching TRBD1. After removal of 2 bases from V and 5 bases from J, the junction contained 7 bases not matched to a gene. The V gene's germline CDR1 is SGHTA and CDR2 FQGNSA. This CDR3 has 15 amino acids. The DNA of the CDR3 is TGTGCCAGCAGCTTACTTCGGACAGGGAGAACTGAAGCTTTCTTT. Its protein product is CASSLLRTGRTEAFF.

The chain employs TRBV15 and TRBJ1-1; D not resolved. The length of the CDR3 is 16 residues. In germline, CDR1 is LNHNV, CDR2 YYDKDF (reference sequence). Trimming left V 1 base short and J 2 bases short, with 14 bases between. The CDR3 bases are TGTGCCACCAGCAGAGGGGTGGGAAGGGATAACACTGAAGCTTTCTTT. Amino acid sequence: CATSRGVGRDNTEAFF.

This clone showed up many times. The gene calls are TRBV5-1 and TRBJ2-5, with 7 bases matching TRBD2. The CDR3 runs 14 residues. Germline CDR1 and CDR2: SGHRS and YFSETQ. V lost 4 bases to trimming and J lost 2 bases; unmatched junction nucleotides: 5. CDR3 residues: CASSPGREQETQYF. CDR3 in DNA: TGCGCCAGCAGCCCTGGGAGGGAGCAAGAGACCCAGTACTTC.

The genes are TRBV9 and TRBJ2-1; 10 bases match TRBD2. Germline V CDR1 and CDR2: SGDLS, YYNGEE. V was clipped by 3 bases and J by 4 bases; unmatched bases: 7. The CDR3 is 16 amino acids. This CDR3 reads CASSGLSGRVYNEQFF. In DNA, the CDR3 is TGTGCCAGCAGCGGCCTAAGCGGGAGGGTTTACAATGAGCAGTTCTTC. The full variable domain, with the rest looked up from reference TRBV9 and TRBJ2-1, is DSGVTQTPKHLITATGQRVTLRCSPRSGDLSVYWYQQSLDQGLQFLIQYYNGEERAKGNILERFSAQQFPDLHSELNLSSLELGDSALYFCASSGLSGRVYNEQFFGPGTRLTVL.

The chain combines TRBV11-2 with TRBJ1-1; maybe TRBD1 (6 bases). This CDR3 has 14 residues. V lost 5 bases to trimming and J lost 6 bases, with 16 bases between them. Germline V CDR1 and CDR2: SGHAT, FQNNGV. The CDR3 region has the DNA TGTGCCAGCAGCGGGGACACCGAGATGGCTGAAGCTTTCTTT. This encodes CASSGDTEMAEAFF.

The chain uses TRBV6-5 and TRBJ2-3, with TRBD1 matching 8 bases. V lost 5 bases and J lost 4; bases outside the gene matches: 8. CDR1 is MNHEY and CDR2 is SVGAGI in the germline V gene. The CDR3 consists of 15 residues. The CDR3 DNA follows: TGTGCCAGCAGTCGCTTGGACAGGGTAGCAGATACGCAGTATTTT. Protein sequence: CASSRLDRVADTQYF.

This chain uses TRBV10-2 with TRBJ2-1, with D perhaps TRBD2 (7 bases). Per the germline V gene, CDR1 is WSHSY and CDR2 is SAAADI. V was pared by 7 bases and J by 4 bases, with 23 bases between. The CDR3 covers 17 residues. In DNA form, the CDR3 reads TGCGCCAGCACTCACGCTCAGGGAGGGGGGTATTACAATGAGCAGTTCTTC. This sequence encodes CASTHAQGGGYYNEQFF.

The rearrangement links TRBV5-4 to TRBJ1-5; D is ambiguous. V was shortened by 1 base and J by 4 bases, with 12 bases between the two germline ends. The CDR3 consists of 15 residues. CDR1 is SGHNT and CDR2 is YYREEE in the germline V gene (reference sequence). The DNA for the CDR3 is TGTGCCAGCAGCTTGCGGGCCACCACTAATCAGCCCCAGCATTTT. Encoded protein: CASSLRATTNQPQHF.